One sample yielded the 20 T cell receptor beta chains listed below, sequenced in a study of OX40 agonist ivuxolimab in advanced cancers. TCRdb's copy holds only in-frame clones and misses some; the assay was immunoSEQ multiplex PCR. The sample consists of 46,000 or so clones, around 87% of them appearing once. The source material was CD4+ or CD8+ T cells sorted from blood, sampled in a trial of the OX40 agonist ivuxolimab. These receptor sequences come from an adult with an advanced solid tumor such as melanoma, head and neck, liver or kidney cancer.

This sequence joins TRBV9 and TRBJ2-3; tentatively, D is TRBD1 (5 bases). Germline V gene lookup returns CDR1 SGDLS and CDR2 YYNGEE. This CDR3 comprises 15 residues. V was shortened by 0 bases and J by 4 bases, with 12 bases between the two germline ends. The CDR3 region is CASSVVGRESDTQYF. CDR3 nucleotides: TGTGCCAGCAGCGTAGTGGGCAGGGAATCAGATACGCAGTATTTT. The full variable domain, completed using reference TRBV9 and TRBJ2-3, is DSGVTQTPKHLITATGQRVTLRCSPRSGDLSVYWYQQSLDQGLQFLIQYYNGEERAKGNILERFSAQQFPDLHSELNLSSLELGDSALYFCASSVVGRESDTQYFGPGTRLTVL.

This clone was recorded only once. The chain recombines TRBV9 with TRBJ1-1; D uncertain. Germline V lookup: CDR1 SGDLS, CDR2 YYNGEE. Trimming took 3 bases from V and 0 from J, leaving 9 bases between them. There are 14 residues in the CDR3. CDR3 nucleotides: TGTGCCAGCAGCGAGGACGGACTGAACACTGAAGCTTTCTTT. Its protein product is CASSEDGLNTEAFF.

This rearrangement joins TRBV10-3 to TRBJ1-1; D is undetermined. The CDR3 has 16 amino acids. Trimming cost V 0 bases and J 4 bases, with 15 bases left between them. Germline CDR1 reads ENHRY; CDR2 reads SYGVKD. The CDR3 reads CAISESNRAPTTEAFF. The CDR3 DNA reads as TGTGCCATCAGTGAGTCGAATAGGGCCCCGACCACTGAAGCTTTCTTT.

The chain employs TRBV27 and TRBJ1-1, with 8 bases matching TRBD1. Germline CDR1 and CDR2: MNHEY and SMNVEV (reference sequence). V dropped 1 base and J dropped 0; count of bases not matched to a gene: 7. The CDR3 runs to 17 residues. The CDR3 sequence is CASSLLRTGGMNTEAFF. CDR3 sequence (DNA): TGTGCCAGCAGTTTATTAAGAACAGGGGGAATGAACACTGAAGCTTTCTTT.

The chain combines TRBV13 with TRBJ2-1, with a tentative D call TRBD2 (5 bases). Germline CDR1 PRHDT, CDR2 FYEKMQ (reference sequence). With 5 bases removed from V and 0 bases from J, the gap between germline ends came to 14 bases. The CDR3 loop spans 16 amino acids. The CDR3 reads CASSPEDWGSYNEQFF. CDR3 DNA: TGTGCCAGCAGCCCCGAGGACTGGGGCTCCTACAATGAGCAGTTCTTC.

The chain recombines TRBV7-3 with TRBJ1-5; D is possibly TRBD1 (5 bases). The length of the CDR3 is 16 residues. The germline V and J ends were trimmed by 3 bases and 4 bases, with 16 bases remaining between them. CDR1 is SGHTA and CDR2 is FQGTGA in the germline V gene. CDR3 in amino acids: CASSFDWGGGNQPQHF. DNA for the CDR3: TGTGCCAGCAGCTTCGACTGGGGGGGAGGAAATCAGCCCCAGCATTTT.

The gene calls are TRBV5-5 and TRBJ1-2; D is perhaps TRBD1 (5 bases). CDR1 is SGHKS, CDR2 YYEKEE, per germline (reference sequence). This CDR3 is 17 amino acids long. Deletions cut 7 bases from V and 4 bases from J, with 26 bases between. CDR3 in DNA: TGTGCCAGCTATCTCGGGGCAGTACTGTCCTCTGGCTATGGCTACACCTTC. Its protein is CASYLGAVLSSGYGYTF.

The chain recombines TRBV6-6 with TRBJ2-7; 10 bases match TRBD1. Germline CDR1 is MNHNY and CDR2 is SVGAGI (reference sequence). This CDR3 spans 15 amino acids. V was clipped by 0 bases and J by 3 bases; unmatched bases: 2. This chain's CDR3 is CASSYSTGGYYEQYF. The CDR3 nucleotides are TGTGCCAGCAGTTACTCGACAGGGGGCTACTACGAGCAGTACTTC.

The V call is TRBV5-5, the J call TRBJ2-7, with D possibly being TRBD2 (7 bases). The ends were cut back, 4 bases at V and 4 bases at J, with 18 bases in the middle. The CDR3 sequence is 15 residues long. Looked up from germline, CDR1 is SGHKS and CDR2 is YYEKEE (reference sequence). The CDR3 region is CASSHPGGRNYEQYF. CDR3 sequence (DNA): TGTGCCAGCAGCCATCCCGGGGGGCGCAATTACGAGCAGTACTTC.

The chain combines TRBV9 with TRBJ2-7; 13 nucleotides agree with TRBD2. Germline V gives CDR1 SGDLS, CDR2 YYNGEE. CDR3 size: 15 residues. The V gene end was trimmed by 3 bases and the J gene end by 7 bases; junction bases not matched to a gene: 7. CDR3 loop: CASSATSGRAGEQYF. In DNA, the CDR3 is TGTGCCAGCAGCGCCACTAGCGGGAGGGCCGGTGAGCAGTACTTC.

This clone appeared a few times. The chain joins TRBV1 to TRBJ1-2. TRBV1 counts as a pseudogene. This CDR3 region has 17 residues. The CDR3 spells CTSSQDISEPVTCGYTF. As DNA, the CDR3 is TGCACCAGCAGCCAAGATATTTCAGAACCGGTTACTTGTGGCTACACCTTC.

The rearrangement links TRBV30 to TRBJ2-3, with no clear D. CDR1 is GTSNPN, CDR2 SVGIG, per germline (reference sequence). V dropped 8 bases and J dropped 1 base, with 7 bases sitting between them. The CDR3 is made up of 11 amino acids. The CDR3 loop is CARWGTDTQYF. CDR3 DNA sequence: TGTGCCCGCTGGGGCACAGATACGCAGTATTTT.

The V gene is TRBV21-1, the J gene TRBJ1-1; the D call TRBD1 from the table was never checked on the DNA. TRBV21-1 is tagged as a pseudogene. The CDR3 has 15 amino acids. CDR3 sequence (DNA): TGTGCCAGCAGCGGGCCGACAGGGGCTAACACTGAAGCTTTCTTT. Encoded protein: CASSGPTGANTEAFF.

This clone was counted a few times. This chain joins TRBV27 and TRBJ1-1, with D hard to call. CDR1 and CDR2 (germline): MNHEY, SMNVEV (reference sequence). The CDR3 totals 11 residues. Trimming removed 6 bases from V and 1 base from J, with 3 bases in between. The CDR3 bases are TGTGCCAGCAGACGGAACACTGAAGCTTTCTTT. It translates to CASRRNTEAFF.

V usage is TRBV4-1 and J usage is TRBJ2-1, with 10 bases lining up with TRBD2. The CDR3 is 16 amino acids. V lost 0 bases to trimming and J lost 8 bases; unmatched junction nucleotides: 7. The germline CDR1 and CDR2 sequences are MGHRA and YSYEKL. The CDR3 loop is CASSQEASGSNDEQFF. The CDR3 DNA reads TGCGCCAGCAGCCAAGAGGCTAGCGGGAGTAACGATGAGCAGTTCTTC.

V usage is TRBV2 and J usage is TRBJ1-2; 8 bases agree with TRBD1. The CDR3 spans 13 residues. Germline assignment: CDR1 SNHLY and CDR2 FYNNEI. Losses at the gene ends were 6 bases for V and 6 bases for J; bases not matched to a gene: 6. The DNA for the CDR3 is TGTGCCAGCAGAGGGGCGGACAGGGATGGCTACACCTTC. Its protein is CASRGADRDGYTF.

The CDR3 spells CASSFLAGDYEQYF. CDR3 DNA: TGTGCCAGCAGCTTTTTAGCGGGAGATTACGAGCAGTACTTC. The J gene is TRBJ2-5, the V gene TRBV7-8, with 9 positions matching TRBD2. The end of the DNA fits TRBJ2-7 better, so the J call may be wrong. Germline V gene lookup returns CDR1 SGHVS and CDR2 FQNEAQ. CDR3 length: 14 amino acids.

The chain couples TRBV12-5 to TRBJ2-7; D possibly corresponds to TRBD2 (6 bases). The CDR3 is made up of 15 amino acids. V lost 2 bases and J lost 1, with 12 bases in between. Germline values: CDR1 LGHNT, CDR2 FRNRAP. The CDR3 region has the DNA TGTGCTAGTGGTTTGCTTCGGGAGATATCCTACGAGCAGTACTTC. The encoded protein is CASGLLREISYEQYF.

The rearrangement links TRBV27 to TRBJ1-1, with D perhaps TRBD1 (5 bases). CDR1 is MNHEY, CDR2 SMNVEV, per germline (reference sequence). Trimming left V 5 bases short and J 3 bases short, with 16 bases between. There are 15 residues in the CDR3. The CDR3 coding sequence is TGTGCCAGCAGTCCGAACTCAGGGCGTCACACTGAAGCTTTCTTT. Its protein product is CASSPNSGRHTEAFF.

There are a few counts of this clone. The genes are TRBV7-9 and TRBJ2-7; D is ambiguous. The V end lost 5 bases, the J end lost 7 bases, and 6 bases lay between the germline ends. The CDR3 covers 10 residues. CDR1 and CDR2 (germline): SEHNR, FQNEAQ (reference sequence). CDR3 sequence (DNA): TGTGCCAGCAGCCAAGATGAGCAGTACTTC. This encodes CASSQDEQYF.